What follows are 25 T cell receptor beta chains derived from one specimen sequenced in a study of blood T cell repertoires in COVID-19. TCRdb's table, derived via immunoSEQ multiplex PCR, lists solely in-frame clones and lacks some. The table lists over 130,000 clones, roughly 80% of them singletons. Sequenced input: peripheral blood. Receptors originate from a woman over 75 with acute or convalescent COVID-19.

The chain combines TRBV30 with TRBJ1-4, with D possibly TRBD1 on 5 matching bases. This CDR3 spans 14 amino acids. Germline CDR1 GTSNPN, CDR2 SVGIG (reference sequence). V was shortened by 0 bases and J by 8 bases, with 13 bases between the two germline ends. The CDR3 protein is CAWSVKGVEEKLFF. For the CDR3, the DNA is TGTGCCTGGAGTGTTAAAGGGGTGGAAGAAAAACTGTTTTTT.

The chain has TRBV7-2 and TRBJ1-1; D not resolved. Germline lookup yields CDR1 SGHTA and CDR2 FQGNSA. Trimming shortened V by 3 bases and J by 1 base, and 9 bases separated the two germline ends. The length of the CDR3 is 14 residues. The CDR3 is CASSLGSQNTEAFF. The CDR3 DNA follows: TGTGCCAGCAGCTTGGGCTCCCAGAACACTGAAGCTTTCTTT.

The J gene is TRBJ2-1, the V gene TRBV7-2, with 9 bases lining up with TRBD2. V trimming: 1 base; J trimming: 4 bases; junction bases outside the gene matches: 8. Germline CDR1 and CDR2: SGHTA and FQGNSA. The CDR3 sequence is 17 residues long. CDR3 DNA sequence: TGTGCCAGCAGCTTAGTTGGGCTAGCGGGGCCATACAATGAGCAGTTCTTC. Translation gives CASSLVGLAGPYNEQFF.

The rearrangement links TRBV14 to TRBJ1-3, with a possible D match to TRBD1 (5 bases). Germline V gene lookup returns CDR1 SGHDN and CDR2 FVKESK. V was pared by 4 bases and J by 4 bases, with 17 bases between. This CDR3 comprises 16 residues. CDR3 sequence: CASSRSLGVSGNTIYF. DNA of the CDR3: TGTGCCAGCAGCCGATCCCTAGGGGTATCCGGAAACACCATATATTTT.

With regard to this clone: One end of the junction does not line up with germline, which may come from a read error. The chain uses TRBV28 and TRBJ2-7; the match to TRBD1 covers 7 bases. CDR3 length: 17 amino acids. Germline values: CDR1 MDHEN, CDR2 SYDVKM. As DNA, the CDR3 is TGTGCCAGCAGTGGACACGGCCGGGACAGCATCGACTACGGGCAGTACTTC. It yields the protein CASSGHGRDSIDYGQYF.

The rearrangement links TRBV24-1 to TRBJ2-1; tentatively, D is TRBD1 (6 bases). The ends were cut back, 3 bases at V and 9 bases at J, with 14 bases in the middle. Germline CDR1 is KGHDR and CDR2 is SFDVKD. The CDR3 contains 14 residues. The chain's CDR3 is CATSDPQGPGEQFF. DNA of the CDR3: TGTGCCACCAGTGATCCACAGGGTCCTGGTGAGCAGTTCTTC.

The J gene is TRBJ1-1, the V gene TRBV2; tentative D call: TRBD1 (5 bases). This CDR3 region has 14 residues. V lost 10 bases, J lost 1 base, and 16 bases lay in between. CDR1 is SNHLY, CDR2 FYNNEI, per germline. The chain's CDR3 is CATPMRTPNTEAFF. DNA for the CDR3: TGTGCCACCCCCATGAGGACACCGAACACTGAAGCTTTCTTT.

This clone was recorded a few times. V and J are TRBV19 and TRBJ2-1; 12 nucleotides line up with TRBD2. V shed 10 bases and J 10 bases; nucleotides not matched to a gene: 11. Germline CDR1 is LNHDA and CDR2 is SQIVND (reference sequence). The CDR3 has 14 amino acids. The CDR3 sequence: CATTRTSGTGEQFF. Here the CDR3 DNA reads TGTGCCACCACGCGGACTAGCGGGACTGGCGAGCAGTTCTTC.

This clone is a singleton in its sample. The V and J genes are TRBV7-9 and TRBJ2-1; weak D call: TRBD2 (6 bases). Deletions cut 5 bases from V and 3 bases from J, with 14 bases between. The CDR3 spans 15 residues. From germline, CDR1 is SEHNR and CDR2 FQNEAQ (reference sequence). The DNA for the CDR3 is TGTGCCAGCAGCACTTTAGCGGATTACTACAATGAGCAGTTCTTC. Translating gives CASSTLADYYNEQFF.

The CDR3 reads CASSVTGRGANVLTF. CDR3 DNA: TGTGCCAGCAGTGTGACAGGGAGAGGGGCCAACGTCCTGACTTTC. The chain employs TRBV28 and TRBJ2-6; 7 bases map to TRBD1. V was pared by 5 bases and J by 4 bases, with 5 bases of the junction left unmatched. The CDR3 contains 15 residues. CDR1 and CDR2 (germline): MDHEN, SYDVKM.

CDR3 DNA: TGTGCCAGCAGTGAAGTCCTACAGGGAAGGGAGACCCAGTACTTC. This sequence encodes CASSEVLQGRETQYF. V usage is TRBV2 and J usage is TRBJ2-5; D is possibly TRBD1 (6 bases). Per germline, CDR1 SNHLY and CDR2 FYNNEI. Trimming took off 1 base at V and 5 bases at J, with 14 bases between the two ends. The CDR3 contains 15 residues. The entire variable domain, with the rest obtained from reference TRBV2 and TRBJ2-5, is as follows: EPEVTQTPSHQVTQMGQEVILRCVPISNHLYFYWYRQILGQKVEFLVSFYNNEISEKSEIFDDQFSVERPDGSNFTLKIRSTKLEDSAMYFCASSEVLQGRETQYFGPGTRLLVL.

The chain couples TRBV28 to TRBJ1-4, with D possibly TRBD1 on 5 matching bases. CDR3 length: 14 amino acids. Trimming removed 4 bases at V and 5 bases at J, with 11 bases between. Germline V gives CDR1 MDHEN, CDR2 SYDVKM. The CDR3 loop is CASSSDSINEKLFF. CDR3 DNA: TGTGCCAGCAGTTCAGACAGCATCAATGAAAAACTGTTTTTT.

The chain carries TRBV4-1 and TRBJ2-2; 11 nucleotides agree with TRBD2. Germline V gene data show CDR1 as MGHRA and CDR2 as YSYEKL. J was trimmed by 4 bases and V by 6 bases; bases with no gene match: 7. The CDR3 sequence is 16 residues long. CDR3 sequence: CASSYSGRAGTGELFF. The CDR3 region has the DNA TGCGCCAGCAGTTATAGCGGGAGGGCTGGCACCGGGGAGCTGTTTTTT.

The chain uses TRBV27 and TRBJ2-5; 8 bases match TRBD1. The CDR3 consists of 15 residues. Germline lookup yields CDR1 MNHEY and CDR2 SMNVEV (reference sequence). Trimming at V came to 5 bases and at J to 4 bases, leaving 9 bases not matched to a gene. The CDR3 here is CASSPRQGLSETQYF. The CDR3, as DNA: TGTGCCAGCAGTCCGCGACAGGGGTTGTCAGAGACCCAGTACTTC.

This chain uses TRBV7-2 with TRBJ2-2, with 11 bases aligning to TRBD2. Germline lookup yields CDR1 SGHTA and CDR2 FQGNSA. This CDR3 is 16 amino acids long. The V gene end was trimmed by 5 bases and the J gene end by 8 bases; junction bases not matched to a gene: 10. The CDR3 DNA is TGTGCCAGCAGCCAAAATAGCGGGGGGGCCGTAGGGGAGCTGTTTTTT. This codes for CASSQNSGGAVGELFF.

V gene TRBV7-9 combines with J gene TRBJ2-7; D is possibly TRBD1 (5 bases). The germline V gene encodes CDR1 SEHNR and CDR2 FQNEAQ (reference sequence). V was clipped by 5 bases and J by 7 bases, with 27 bases between them. This CDR3 comprises 17 residues. CDR3 region: CASSPHPSRQRLGEQYF. DNA for the CDR3: TGTGCCAGCAGCCCCCACCCCAGTCGACAGCGCTTAGGGGAGCAGTACTTC.

This rearrangement joins TRBV11-2 to TRBJ1-1, with 8 bases that match TRBD1. Germline V gives CDR1 SGHAT, CDR2 FQNNGV. There are 16 residues in the CDR3. With V trimmed by 6 bases and J by 5 bases, 14 bases remained unmatched. The CDR3 DNA follows: TGTGCCAGCAGTTCCGCTCTTCAGGGGGCCGGGACTGAAGCTTTCTTT. It yields the protein CASSSALQGAGTEAFF.

The gene calls are TRBV30 and TRBJ1-5; TRBD1 might be the D (6 bases). Germline CDR1 reads GTSNPN; CDR2 reads SVGIG (reference sequence). V was pared by 3 bases and J by 5 bases, with 11 bases between. The length of the CDR3 is 13 residues. The CDR3 loop reads CAWREQGDQPQHF. Here the CDR3 DNA reads TGTGCCTGGAGGGAACAGGGAGATCAGCCCCAGCATTTT.

The genes are TRBV7-9 and TRBJ2-5; 8 bases are shared with TRBD2. The V gene end was trimmed by 1 base and the J gene end by 7 bases; junction bases not matched to a gene: 11. This CDR3 has 16 amino acids. Germline V gives CDR1 SEHNR, CDR2 FQNEAQ (reference sequence). CDR3 nucleotide sequence: TGTGCCAGCAGCTTAGGCGGCAGGGGTCGGGAGGGGACCCAGTACTTC. Translated, it gives CASSLGGRGREGTQYF. Based on the CDR3 plus reference TRBV7-9 and TRBJ2-5, the full variable domain is DTGVSQNPRHKITKRGQNVTFRCDPISEHNRLYWYRQTLGQGPEFLTYFQNEAQLEKSRLLSDRFSAERPKGSFSTLEIQRTEQGDSAMYLCASSLGGRGREGTQYFGPGTRLLVL.

This chain uses TRBV5-6 with TRBJ1-1; D is unresolved. V lost 1 base and J lost 0, with 10 bases in between. Germline values: CDR1 SGHDT, CDR2 YYEEEE. This CDR3 has 15 residues. This chain's CDR3 is CASSLLRELNTEAFF. In nucleotides, the CDR3 is TGTGCCAGCAGCTTGCTTCGGGAGCTGAACACTGAAGCTTTCTTT.

The chain carries TRBV27 and TRBJ2-7, with no clear D. The germline V and J ends were trimmed by 3 bases and 0 bases, with 12 bases remaining between them. CDR1 and CDR2 from the germline V gene are MNHEY and SMNVEV (reference sequence). The CDR3 totals 15 residues. Written as DNA, the CDR3 is TGTGCCAGCAGTTTGAGGCCCCAGAGCTCCTACGAGCAGTACTTC. Protein: CASSLRPQSSYEQYF.

This chain connects TRBV9 to TRBJ1-2; D might be TRBD1 (5 bases). CDR1 and CDR2 from the germline V gene are SGDLS and YYNGEE. V was cut by 4 bases and J by 4 bases, with 17 bases left in between. The CDR3 totals 15 residues. CDR3 sequence reads: CASSLGGVPAYGYTF. As DNA, the CDR3 is TGTGCCAGCAGCCTCGGGGGGGTCCCGGCCTATGGCTACACCTTC. The whole variable domain, filled in from reference TRBV9 and TRBJ1-2, reads DSGVTQTPKHLITATGQRVTLRCSPRSGDLSVYWYQQSLDQGLQFLIQYYNGEERAKGNILERFSAQQFPDLHSELNLSSLELGDSALYFCASSLGGVPAYGYTFGSGTRLTVV.

The rearrangement links TRBV4-1 to TRBJ1-2; D ambiguous. The V and J ends lost 1 base and 7 bases respectively, with 22 bases between them. Looked up from germline, CDR1 is MGHRA and CDR2 is YSYEKL. The CDR3 is 17 amino acids. This CDR3 reads CASSQGLAGLPVFGYTF. The CDR3 region has the DNA TGCGCCAGCAGCCAAGGGTTGGCAGGCCTCCCCGTTTTTGGCTACACCTTC.

This clone was recorded once. CDR3 amino acids: CASSHGTGQETQYF. The CDR3 nucleotides are TGCGCCAGCAGCCATGGGACAGGTCAAGAGACCCAGTACTTC. The chain employs TRBV5-1 and TRBJ2-5; 8 nucleotides agree with TRBD1. CDR1 and CDR2 from the germline V gene are SGHRS and YFSETQ. This CDR3 has 14 residues. V was clipped by 4 bases and J by 2 bases; unmatched bases: 4.

The V gene is TRBV11-2, the J gene TRBJ1-6, with D perhaps matching TRBD1 (6 bases). CDR3 size: 19 residues. Trimming took off 5 bases at V and 7 bases at J, with 27 bases between the two ends. The germline CDR1 and CDR2 sequences are SGHAT and FQNNGV. CDR3 region: CASSARTAKAIRENSPLHF. CDR3 nucleotides: TGTGCCAGCAGCGCGCGGACAGCGAAAGCTATCAGGGAGAATTCACCCCTCCACTTT.